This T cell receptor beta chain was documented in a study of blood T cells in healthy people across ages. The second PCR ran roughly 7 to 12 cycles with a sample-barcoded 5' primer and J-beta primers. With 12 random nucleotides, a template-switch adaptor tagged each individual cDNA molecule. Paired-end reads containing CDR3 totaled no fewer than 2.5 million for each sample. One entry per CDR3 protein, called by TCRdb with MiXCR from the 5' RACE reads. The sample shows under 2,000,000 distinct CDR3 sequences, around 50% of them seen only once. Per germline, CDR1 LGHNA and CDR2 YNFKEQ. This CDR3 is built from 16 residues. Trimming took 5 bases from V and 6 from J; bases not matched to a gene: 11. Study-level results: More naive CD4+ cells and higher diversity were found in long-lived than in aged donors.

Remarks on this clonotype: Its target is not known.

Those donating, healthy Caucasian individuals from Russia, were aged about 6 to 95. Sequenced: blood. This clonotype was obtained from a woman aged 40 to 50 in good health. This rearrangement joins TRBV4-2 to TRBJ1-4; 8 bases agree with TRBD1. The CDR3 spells CASSNGFGQGHEKLFF. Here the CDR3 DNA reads TGTGCCAGCAGCAACGGGTTCGGACAGGGTCATGAAAAACTGTTTTTT.